The T cell receptor (beta chain) under discussion was sequenced for a study of T cells in narcolepsy. For the study at large: Healthy controls were enrolled alongside patients with narcolepsy type 1 or type 2.

As for this clone: The antigen remains undetermined.

Trimming stripped 4 bases from V and 10 bases from J, with 16 bases between. The CDR3 is 14 residues long. In germline, CDR1 is ENHRY, CDR2 SYGVKD. The data were produced by immunoSEQ multiplex PCR, yet TCRdb's version contains in-frame clones alone and is incomplete. This table holds just over 20,000 clones, 80% to 85% found once. Findings and caveats of the study: Same-patient CSF and blood CD4+ T cell clonotypes included HCRT-specific and TRIB2-specific autoreactive ones. Healthy controls reportedly lacked the autoreactive clonotypes serially found in patients' blood.

The specimen was memory (CD45RA-) CD4+ T cells from blood. The chain is built from TRBV10-3 and TRBJ1-4; the D gene is possibly TRBD1 (6 bases). This receptor was identified in a human donor in good health. The CDR3 loop is CAISGAGGEAKLFF. The CDR3 bases are TGTGCCATCAGTGGGGCTGGGGGCGAGGCAAAACTGTTTTTT.